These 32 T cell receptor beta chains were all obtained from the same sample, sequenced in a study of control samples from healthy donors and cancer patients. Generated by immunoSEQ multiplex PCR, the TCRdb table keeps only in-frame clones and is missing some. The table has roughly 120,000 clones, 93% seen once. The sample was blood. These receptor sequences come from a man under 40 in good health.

The CDR3 loop reads CASSGGTGGTQYF. DNA for the CDR3: TGTGCCAGCAGCGGAGGGACAGGGGGGACCCAGTACTTC. This chain connects TRBV9 to TRBJ2-5, with 11 bases that match TRBD1. The CDR3 loop spans 13 amino acids. With 3 bases clipped from V and 7 bases from J, the junction kept 2 bases outside the gene matches. The V gene's germline CDR1 is SGDLS and CDR2 YYNGEE.

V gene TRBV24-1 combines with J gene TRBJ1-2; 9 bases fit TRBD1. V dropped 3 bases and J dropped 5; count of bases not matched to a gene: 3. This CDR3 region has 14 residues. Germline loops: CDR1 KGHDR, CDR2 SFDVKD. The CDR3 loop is CATSDRDRVYGYTF. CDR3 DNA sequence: TGTGCCACCAGTGATAGGGACAGGGTGTATGGCTACACCTTC.

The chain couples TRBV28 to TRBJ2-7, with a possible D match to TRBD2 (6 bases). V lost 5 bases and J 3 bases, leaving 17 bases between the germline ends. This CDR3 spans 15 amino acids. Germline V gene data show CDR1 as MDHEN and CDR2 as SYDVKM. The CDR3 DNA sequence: TGTGCCAGCAGTCCTATGACTAGGGAAGGCTACGAGCAGTACTTC. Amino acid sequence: CASSPMTREGYEQYF.

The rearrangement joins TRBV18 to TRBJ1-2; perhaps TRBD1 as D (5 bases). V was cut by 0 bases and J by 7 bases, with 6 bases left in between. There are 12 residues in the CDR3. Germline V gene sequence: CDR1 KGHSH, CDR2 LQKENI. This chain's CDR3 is CASSPPGGGYTF. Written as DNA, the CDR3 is TGTGCCAGCTCACCACCGGGGGGTGGCTACACCTTC.

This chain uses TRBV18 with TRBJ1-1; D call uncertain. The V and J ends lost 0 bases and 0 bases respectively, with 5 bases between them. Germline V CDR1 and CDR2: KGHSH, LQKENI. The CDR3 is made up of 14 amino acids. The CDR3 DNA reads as TGTGCCAGCTCACCACCAGGCATGAACACTGAAGCTTTCTTT. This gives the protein CASSPPGMNTEAFF.

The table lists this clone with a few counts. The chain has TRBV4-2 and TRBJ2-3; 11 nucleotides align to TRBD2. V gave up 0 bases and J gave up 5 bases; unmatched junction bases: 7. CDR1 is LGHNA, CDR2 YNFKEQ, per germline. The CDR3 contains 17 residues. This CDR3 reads CASSQEGSGGAGDTQYF. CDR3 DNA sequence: TGTGCCAGCAGCCAAGAGGGTAGCGGGGGGGCCGGAGATACGCAGTATTTT.

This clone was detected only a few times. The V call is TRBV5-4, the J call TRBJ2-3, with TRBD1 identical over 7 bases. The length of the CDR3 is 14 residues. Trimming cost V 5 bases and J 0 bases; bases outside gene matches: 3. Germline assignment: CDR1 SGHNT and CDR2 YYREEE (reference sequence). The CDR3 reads CASRGGRSTDTQYF. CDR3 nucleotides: TGTGCCAGCAGAGGGGGCAGGAGCACAGATACGCAGTATTTT.

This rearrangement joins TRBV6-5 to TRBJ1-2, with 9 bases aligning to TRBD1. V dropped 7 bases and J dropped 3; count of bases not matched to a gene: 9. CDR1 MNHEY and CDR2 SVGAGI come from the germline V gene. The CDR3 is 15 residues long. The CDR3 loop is CASIRTGAWDYGYTF. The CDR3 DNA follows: TGTGCCAGCATTCGGACAGGGGCGTGGGACTATGGCTACACCTTC.

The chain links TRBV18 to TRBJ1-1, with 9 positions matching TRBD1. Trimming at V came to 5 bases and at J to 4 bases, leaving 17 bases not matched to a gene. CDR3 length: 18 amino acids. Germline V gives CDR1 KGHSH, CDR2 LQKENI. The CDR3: CASSFGGNRGRAATEAFF. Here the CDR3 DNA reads TGTGCCAGCTCATTCGGGGGAAACAGGGGGCGAGCGGCCACTGAAGCTTTCTTT.

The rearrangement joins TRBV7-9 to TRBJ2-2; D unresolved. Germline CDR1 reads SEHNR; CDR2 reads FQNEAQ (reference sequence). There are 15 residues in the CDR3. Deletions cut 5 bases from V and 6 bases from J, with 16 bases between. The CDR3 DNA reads TGTGCCAGCAGCGGACGGACCCCTCCTCCCGGGGAGCTGTTTTTT. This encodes CASSGRTPPPGELFF. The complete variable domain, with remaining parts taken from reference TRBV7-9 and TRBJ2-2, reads DTGVSQNPRHKITKRGQNVTFRCDPISEHNRLYWYRQTLGQGPEFLTYFQNEAQLEKSRLLSDRFSAERPKGSFSTLEIQRTEQGDSAMYLCASSGRTPPPGELFFGEGSRLTVL.

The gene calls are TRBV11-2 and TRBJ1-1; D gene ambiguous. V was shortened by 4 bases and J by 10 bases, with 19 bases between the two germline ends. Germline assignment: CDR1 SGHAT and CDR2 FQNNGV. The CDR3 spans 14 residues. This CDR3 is CASSSELVGIGAFF. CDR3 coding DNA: TGTGCCAGCAGCTCCGAGCTGGTGGGGATAGGAGCTTTCTTT.

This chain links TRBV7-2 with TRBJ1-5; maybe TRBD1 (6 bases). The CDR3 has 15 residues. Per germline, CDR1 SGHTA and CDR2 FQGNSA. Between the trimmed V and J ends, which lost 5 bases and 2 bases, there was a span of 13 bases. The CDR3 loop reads CASSPGAKGNQPQHF. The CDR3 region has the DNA TGTGCCAGCAGCCCAGGGGCCAAGGGCAATCAGCCCCAGCATTTT.

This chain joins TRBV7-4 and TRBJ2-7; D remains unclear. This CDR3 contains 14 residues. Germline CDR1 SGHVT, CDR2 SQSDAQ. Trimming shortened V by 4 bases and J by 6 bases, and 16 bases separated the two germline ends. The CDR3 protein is CASSSRPCSGEQYV. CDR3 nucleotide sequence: TGTGCCAGCAGCTCCCGGCCCTGTTCCGGCGAGCAGTACGTC.

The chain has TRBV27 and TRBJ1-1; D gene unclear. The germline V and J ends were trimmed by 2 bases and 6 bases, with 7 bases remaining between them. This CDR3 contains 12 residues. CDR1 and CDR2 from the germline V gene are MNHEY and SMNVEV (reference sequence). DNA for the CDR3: TGTGCCAGCAGTTTACGGGGAGCTGAAGCTTTCTTT. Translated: CASSLRGAEAFF.

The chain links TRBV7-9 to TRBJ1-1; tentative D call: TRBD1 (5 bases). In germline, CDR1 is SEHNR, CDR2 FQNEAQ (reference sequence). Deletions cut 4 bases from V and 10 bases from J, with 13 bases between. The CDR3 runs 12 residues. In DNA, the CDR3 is TGTGCCAGCAGCTCCGCACAGGAACCAGCTTTCTTT. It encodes CASSSAQEPAFF.

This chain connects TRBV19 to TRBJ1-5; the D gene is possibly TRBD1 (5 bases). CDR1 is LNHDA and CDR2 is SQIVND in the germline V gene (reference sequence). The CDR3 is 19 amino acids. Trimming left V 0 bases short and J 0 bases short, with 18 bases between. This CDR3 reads CASSIDPGTAVPSNQPQHF. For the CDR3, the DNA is TGTGCCAGTAGTATAGATCCCGGGACCGCTGTCCCTAGCAATCAGCCCCAGCATTTT.

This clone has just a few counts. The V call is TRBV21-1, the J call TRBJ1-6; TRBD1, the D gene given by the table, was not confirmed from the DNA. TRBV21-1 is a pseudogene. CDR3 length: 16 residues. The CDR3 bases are TGTGCCAGCAGCGATGAGGACAGGGACTTTAATTCACCCCTCCACTTT. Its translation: CASSDEDRDFNSPLHF.

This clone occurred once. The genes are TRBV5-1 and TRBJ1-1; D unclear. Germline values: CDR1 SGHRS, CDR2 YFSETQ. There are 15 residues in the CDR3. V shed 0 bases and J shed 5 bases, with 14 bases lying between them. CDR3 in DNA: TGCGCCAGCAGCTTGGATGGAGTCGCATTAACTGAAGCTTTCTTT. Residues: CASSLDGVALTEAFF.

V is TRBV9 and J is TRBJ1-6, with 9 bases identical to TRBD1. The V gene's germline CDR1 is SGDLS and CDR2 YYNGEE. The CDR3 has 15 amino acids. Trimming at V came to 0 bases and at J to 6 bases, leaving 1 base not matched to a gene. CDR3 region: CASSVEGQGNSPLHF. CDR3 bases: TGTGCCAGCAGCGTAGAGGGACAGGGTAATTCACCCCTCCACTTT.

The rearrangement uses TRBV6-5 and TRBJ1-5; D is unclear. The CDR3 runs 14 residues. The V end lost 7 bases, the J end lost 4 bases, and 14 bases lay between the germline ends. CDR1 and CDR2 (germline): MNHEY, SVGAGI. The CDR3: CASTRVVRNQPQHF. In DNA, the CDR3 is TGTGCCAGCACCCGAGTGGTAAGGAATCAGCCCCAGCATTTT.

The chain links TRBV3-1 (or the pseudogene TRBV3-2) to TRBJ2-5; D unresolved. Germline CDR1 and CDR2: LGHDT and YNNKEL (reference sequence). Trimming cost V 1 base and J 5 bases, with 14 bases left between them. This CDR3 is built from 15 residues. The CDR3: CASSQGGESVETQYF. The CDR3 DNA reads TGTGCCAGCAGCCAAGGAGGCGAGTCGGTTGAGACCCAGTACTTC.

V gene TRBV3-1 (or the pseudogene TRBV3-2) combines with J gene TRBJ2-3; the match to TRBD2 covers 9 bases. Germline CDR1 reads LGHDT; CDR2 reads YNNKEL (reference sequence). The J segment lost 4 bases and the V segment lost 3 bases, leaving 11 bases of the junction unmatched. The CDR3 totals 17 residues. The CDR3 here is CASSQGGGAVGADTQYF. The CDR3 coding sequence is TGTGCCAGCAGCCAGGGCGGGGGGGCAGTGGGTGCAGATACGCAGTATTTT.

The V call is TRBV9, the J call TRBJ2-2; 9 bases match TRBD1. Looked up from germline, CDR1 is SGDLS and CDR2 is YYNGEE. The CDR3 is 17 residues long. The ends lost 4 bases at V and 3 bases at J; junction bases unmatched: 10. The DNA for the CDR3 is TGTGCCAGCAGCTCAACAGGGGGCGCAGTCCACACCGGGGAGCTGTTTTTT. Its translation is CASSSTGGAVHTGELFF.

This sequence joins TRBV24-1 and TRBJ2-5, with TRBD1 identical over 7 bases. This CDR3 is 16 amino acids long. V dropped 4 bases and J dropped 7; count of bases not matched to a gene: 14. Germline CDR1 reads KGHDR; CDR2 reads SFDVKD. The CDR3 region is CATSDSKQGTLGTQYF. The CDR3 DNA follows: TGTGCCACCAGTGACTCCAAACAGGGGACCCTTGGGACCCAGTACTTC.

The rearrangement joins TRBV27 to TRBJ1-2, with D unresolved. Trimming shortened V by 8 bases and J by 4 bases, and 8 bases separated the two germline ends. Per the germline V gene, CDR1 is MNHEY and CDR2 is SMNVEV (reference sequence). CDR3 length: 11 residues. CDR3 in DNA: TGTGCCAGCCGGAACGGCTATGGCTACACCTTC. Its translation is CASRNGYGYTF.

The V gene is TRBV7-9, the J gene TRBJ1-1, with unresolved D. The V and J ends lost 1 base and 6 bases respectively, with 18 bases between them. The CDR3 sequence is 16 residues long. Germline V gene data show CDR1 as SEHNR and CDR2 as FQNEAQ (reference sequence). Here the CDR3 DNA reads TGTGCCAGCAGCTTAGACGAGGTGTACCCAACCTCTGAAGCTTTCTTT. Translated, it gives CASSLDEVYPTSEAFF.

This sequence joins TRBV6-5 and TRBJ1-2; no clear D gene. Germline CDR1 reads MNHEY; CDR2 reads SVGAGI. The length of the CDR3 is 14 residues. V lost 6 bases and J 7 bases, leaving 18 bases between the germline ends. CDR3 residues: CASRDPMGLAGYTF. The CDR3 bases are TGTGCCAGCAGGGACCCGATGGGTTTGGCTGGCTACACCTTC.

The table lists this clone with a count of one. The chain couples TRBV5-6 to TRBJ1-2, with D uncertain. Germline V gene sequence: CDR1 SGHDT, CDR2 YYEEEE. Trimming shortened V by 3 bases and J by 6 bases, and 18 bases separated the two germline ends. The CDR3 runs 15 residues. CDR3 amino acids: CASSYDVGRENGYTF. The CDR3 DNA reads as TGTGCCAGCAGCTACGACGTTGGGAGGGAGAATGGCTACACCTTC.

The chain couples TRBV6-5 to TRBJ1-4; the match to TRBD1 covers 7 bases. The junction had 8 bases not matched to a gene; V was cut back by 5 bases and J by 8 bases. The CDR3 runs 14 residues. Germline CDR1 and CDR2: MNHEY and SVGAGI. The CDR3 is CASSPQGTGEKLFF. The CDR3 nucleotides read TGTGCCAGCAGTCCACAGGGGACGGGAGAAAAACTGTTTTTT.

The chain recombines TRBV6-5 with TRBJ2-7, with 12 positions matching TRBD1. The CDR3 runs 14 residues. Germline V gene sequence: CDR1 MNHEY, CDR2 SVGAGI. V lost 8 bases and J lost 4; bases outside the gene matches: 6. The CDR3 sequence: CASSRDRGLYEQYV. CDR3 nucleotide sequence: TGTGCCAGCTCCCGGGACAGGGGGCTTTACGAGCAGTACGTC.

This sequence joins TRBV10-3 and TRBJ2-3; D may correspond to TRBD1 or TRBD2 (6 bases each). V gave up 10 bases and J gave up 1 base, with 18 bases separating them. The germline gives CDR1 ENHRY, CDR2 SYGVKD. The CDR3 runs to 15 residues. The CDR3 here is CATEVGGEGTDTQYF. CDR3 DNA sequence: TGTGCCACCGAGGTGGGGGGCGAGGGCACAGATACGCAGTATTTT.

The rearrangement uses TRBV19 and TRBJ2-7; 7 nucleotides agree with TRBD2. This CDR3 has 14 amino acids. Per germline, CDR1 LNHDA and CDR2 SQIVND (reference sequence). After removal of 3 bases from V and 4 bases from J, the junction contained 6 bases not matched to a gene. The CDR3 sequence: CASSMTSSSYEQYF. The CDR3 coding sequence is TGTGCCAGTAGTATGACTAGCAGCAGTTACGAGCAGTACTTC.